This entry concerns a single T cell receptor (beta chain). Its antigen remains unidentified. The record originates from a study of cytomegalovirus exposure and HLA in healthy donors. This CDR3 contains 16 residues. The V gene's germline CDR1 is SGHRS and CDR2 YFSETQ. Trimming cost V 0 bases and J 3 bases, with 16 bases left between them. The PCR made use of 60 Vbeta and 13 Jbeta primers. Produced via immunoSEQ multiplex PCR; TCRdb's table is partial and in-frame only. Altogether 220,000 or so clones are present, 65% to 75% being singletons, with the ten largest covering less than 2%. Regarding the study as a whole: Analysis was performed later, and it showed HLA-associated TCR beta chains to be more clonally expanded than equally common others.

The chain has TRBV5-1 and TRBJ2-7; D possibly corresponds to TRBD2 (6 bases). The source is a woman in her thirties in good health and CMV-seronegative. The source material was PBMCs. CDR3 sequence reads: CASSLGDFPLSYEQYF. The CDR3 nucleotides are TGCGCCAGCAGCTTGGGGGACTTTCCCTTGAGCTACGAGCAGTACTTC.